One sample yielded the 21 T cell receptor beta chains listed below, sequenced in a study of CD8 T cells in Susac syndrome. With random hexamers, reverse transcription was performed on roughly 0.5 to 1 ug of RNA. Each CDR3 protein gets one entry after TCRdb re-called the immunoSEQ multiplex PCR reads with MiXCR. Altogether some 120,000 distinct CDR3 sequences are present, roughly 94% being singletons, with the ten largest covering about 0.12%. Specimen: CD4+ T cells from PBMCs. The source is a human donor with multiple sclerosis.

V usage is TRBV1 and J usage is TRBJ2-1. TRBV1 is noted as a pseudogene. The CDR3 is 15 amino acids. CDR3 coding DNA: TGCACCAGCAGCGGAAGGAGGAGAGCTTACAATGAGCAGTTCTTC. It codes for CTSSGRRRAYNEQFF.

The V gene is TRBV3-1, the J gene TRBJ1-5, with D unresolved. With 2 bases removed from V and 7 bases from J, the gap between germline ends came to 6 bases. Per germline, CDR1 LGHDT and CDR2 YNNKEL (reference sequence). The CDR3 loop spans 12 amino acids. The CDR3 nucleotides read TGTGCCAGCAGCCAAATAGGGCAGCCCCAGCATTTT. Translation gives CASSQIGQPQHF.

The V gene is TRBV5-4, the J gene TRBJ2-5, with D possibly matching TRBD1 (5 bases). The V end lost 2 bases, the J end lost 0 bases, and 14 bases lay between the germline ends. From germline, CDR1 is SGHNT and CDR2 YYREEE (reference sequence). The CDR3 totals 16 residues. The CDR3: CASSLRDRPYQETQYF. CDR3 sequence (DNA): TGTGCCAGCAGCTTACGAGACAGACCTTACCAAGAGACCCAGTACTTC. The full variable domain, its missing parts supplied by reference TRBV5-4 and TRBJ2-5, is ETGVTQSPTHLIKTRGQQVTLRCSSQSGHNTVSWYQQALGQGPQFIFQYYREEENGRGNFPPRFSGLQFPNYSSELNVNALELDDSALYLCASSLRDRPYQETQYFGPGTRLLVL.

This clonotype has a single count. The chain carries TRBV29-1 and TRBJ2-1, with TRBD1 identical over 10 bases. V lost 5 bases and J lost 8; bases outside the gene matches: 6. From germline, CDR1 is SQVTM and CDR2 ANQGSEA. CDR3 length equals 13 residues. The CDR3 sequence is CSVRQGAGHEQFF. The CDR3 DNA is TGCAGCGTTAGACAGGGGGCTGGTCATGAGCAGTTCTTC.

The chain uses TRBV29-1 and TRBJ1-2; 7 positions match TRBD1. Losses at the gene ends were 6 bases for V and 3 bases for J; bases not matched to a gene: 16. The CDR3 has 16 amino acids. The germline V gene has CDR1 SQVTM and CDR2 ANQGSEA. The CDR3 here is CSVGGRGQENYYGYTF. CDR3 bases: TGCAGCGTCGGGGGGCGAGGACAGGAGAATTACTATGGCTACACCTTC. Drawing the rest from reference TRBV29-1 and TRBJ1-2, the complete variable domain is SAVISQKPSRDICQRGTSLTIQCQVDSQVTMMFWYRQQPGQSLTLIATANQGSEATYESGFVIDKFPISRPNLTFSTLTVSNMSPEDSSIYLCSVGGRGQENYYGYTFGSGTRLTVV.

The V gene is TRBV19, the J gene TRBJ2-7, with 11 bases that match TRBD2. Trimming at V came to 6 bases and at J to 2 bases, leaving 18 bases not matched to a gene. The CDR3 runs 19 residues. Germline V gives CDR1 LNHDA, CDR2 SQIVND (reference sequence). As DNA, the CDR3 is TGTGCCAGTAGGAGGGAGGGACTAGCGGCCTCAGGGGCTACCTACGAGCAGTACTTC. This gives the protein CASRREGLAASGATYEQYF.

In nucleotides, the CDR3 is TGTGCCAGCAGTTACTCGACGTTGGCGACTTATGGCTACACCTTC. Protein sequence: CASSYSTLATYGYTF. J is TRBJ1-2 and V is TRBV6-2 or TRBV6-3; D remains ambiguous. Trimming took 0 bases from V and 5 from J, leaving 13 bases between them. CDR1 is MNHEY and CDR2 is SVGEGT in the germline V gene. The CDR3 runs to 15 residues.

The CDR3 DNA sequence: TGTGCCAGCATCCGGACAGGGACGATAGGACCCCTCCACTTT. Residues: CASIRTGTIGPLHF. The chain joins TRBV6-5 to TRBJ1-6; 8 positions agree with TRBD1. This CDR3 contains 14 residues. The trim removed 7 bases at V and 12 bases at J, leaving 11 bases unmatched. Germline V gives CDR1 MNHEY, CDR2 SVGAGI.

This chain links TRBV9 with TRBJ1-2, with D possibly being TRBD1 (6 bases). Per germline, CDR1 SGDLS and CDR2 YYNGEE. The CDR3 has 14 residues. Trimming shortened V by 4 bases and J by 7 bases, and 17 bases separated the two germline ends. Written as DNA, the CDR3 is TGTGCCAGCAGCACCCGGGGGGGGGCAATTGGCTACACCTTC. This sequence encodes CASSTRGGAIGYTF.

The chain uses TRBV5-1 and TRBJ1-4; 7 nucleotides match TRBD1. Unmatched junction bases numbered 6, after V lost 4 bases and J lost 0 bases. The CDR3 extends over 16 amino acids. The germline CDR1 and CDR2 sequences are SGHRS and YFSETQ. The CDR3 DNA reads TGCGCCAGCAGCGATGACAGGGCAGCAACTAATGAAAAACTGTTTTTT. Protein product: CASSDDRAATNEKLFF.

In its sample, this clonotype was seen once. The rearrangement links TRBV25-1 to TRBJ2-5, with 8 bases lining up with TRBD1. This CDR3 spans 17 amino acids. Germline V gives CDR1 MGHDK, CDR2 SYGVNS. With V trimmed by 3 bases and J by 4 bases, 13 bases remained unmatched. The CDR3 DNA reads as TGTGCCAGCAGTGACCCCTCCCGACAGGGGAGAGGAGAGACCCAGTACTTC. It specifies CASSDPSRQGRGETQYF. The full variable domain, completed using reference TRBV25-1 and TRBJ2-5, is EADIYQTPRYLVIGTGKKITLECSQTMGHDKMYWYQQDPGMELHLIHYSYGVNSTEKGDLSSESTVSRIRTEHFPLTLESARPSHTSQYLCASSDPSRQGRGETQYFGPGTRLLVL.

This chain connects TRBV19 to TRBJ2-7, with 8 bases matching TRBD1. Trimming removed 8 bases from V and 1 base from J; junction bases left unmatched: 4. The CDR3 is 13 amino acids. CDR1 and CDR2 from the germline V gene are LNHDA and SQIVND (reference sequence). CDR3 loop: CASQGAKSYEQYF. For the CDR3, the DNA is TGTGCCAGTCAGGGGGCGAAGTCCTACGAGCAGTACTTC.

This rearrangement joins TRBV30 to TRBJ1-2, with D uncertain. Germline values: CDR1 GTSNPN, CDR2 SVGIG (reference sequence). CDR3 size: 11 residues. V lost 2 bases, J lost 8 bases, and 9 bases lay in between. The CDR3 loop reads CAWSIADGYTF. The CDR3 DNA reads TGTGCCTGGAGTATTGCTGACGGCTACACCTTC.

CDR3 region: CASSLGRKTTGTSGVSSYNEQFF. CDR3 DNA: TGTGCCAGCAGCTTAGGCCGCAAGACGACCGGGACTAGCGGGGTTAGTTCCTACAATGAGCAGTTCTTC. The gene calls are TRBV11-2 and TRBJ2-1; 13 nucleotides match TRBD2. Losses at the gene ends were 1 base for V and 1 base for J; bases not matched to a gene: 19. Germline V gene lookup returns CDR1 SGHAT and CDR2 FQNNGV. This CDR3 has 23 amino acids.

The V gene is TRBV29-1, the J gene TRBJ2-7; D unclear. The CDR3 consists of 12 residues. The V and J ends lost 4 bases and 0 bases respectively, with 7 bases between them. The V gene's germline CDR1 is SQVTM and CDR2 ANQGSEA. CDR3 residues: CSVGWVSYEQYF. CDR3 coding DNA: TGCAGCGTTGGCTGGGTCTCCTACGAGCAGTACTTC.

The chain uses TRBV29-1 and TRBJ2-7; D remains unclear. The CDR3 consists of 12 residues. Trimming took off 4 bases at V and 2 bases at J, with 9 bases between the two ends. Germline CDR1 and CDR2: SQVTM and ANQGSEA. CDR3 amino acids: CSVVSGPYEQYF. The CDR3 bases are TGCAGCGTTGTATCAGGTCCCTACGAGCAGTACTTC.

CDR3 amino acids: CSARAGTLSYEQYF. As DNA, the CDR3 is TGCAGTGCTAGAGCCGGGACACTCTCCTACGAGCAGTACTTC. V and J are TRBV20-1 and TRBJ2-7; TRBD1 is a possible D gene (6 bases). Germline V gene data show CDR1 as DFQATT and CDR2 as SNEGSKA (reference sequence). V was trimmed by 1 base and J by 0 bases, leaving 10 bases between them. CDR3 length: 14 residues.

The rearrangement joins TRBV5-4 to TRBJ2-3; 8 nucleotides align to TRBD1. This CDR3 is built from 16 residues. Germline V gene lookup returns CDR1 SGHNT and CDR2 YYREEE (reference sequence). Unmatched junction bases numbered 10, after V lost 3 bases and J lost 4 bases. The CDR3, as DNA: TGTGCCAGCAGCTCCGGCGGGGCAGGGGGCGCAGATACGCAGTATTTT. Translated, it gives CASSSGGAGGADTQYF.

The chain carries TRBV20-1 and TRBJ2-4; D call uncertain. Germline V gene lookup returns CDR1 DFQATT and CDR2 SNEGSKA (reference sequence). Trimming shortened V by 1 base and J by 6 bases, and 13 bases separated the two germline ends. The CDR3 consists of 14 residues. CDR3 nucleotide sequence: TGCAGTGCTAGAGGACCCCCAAGGGTAAACATTCAGTACTTC. Its protein is CSARGPPRVNIQYF.

This chain connects TRBV20-1 to TRBJ2-4; 7 nucleotides line up with TRBD2. Trimming cost V 3 bases and J 1 base; bases outside gene matches: 6. CDR1 is DFQATT, CDR2 SNEGSKA, per germline (reference sequence). The CDR3 has 15 amino acids. The CDR3 protein is CSARGGVTAKNIQYF. The CDR3 DNA is TGCAGTGCTAGGGGAGGGGTCACGGCCAAAAACATTCAGTACTTC.

The chain combines TRBV5-1 with TRBJ2-3; D gene unclear. The CDR3 consists of 13 residues. Trimming took 0 bases from V and 4 from J, leaving 6 bases between them. The germline CDR1 and CDR2 sequences are SGHRS and YFSETQ. The CDR3 nucleotides are TGCGCCAGCAGCTTGGTTGGGGCAGATACGCAGTATTTT. Translated: CASSLVGADTQYF.